The rows below give T cell receptor beta chains drawn from one sample of a study of blood T cell repertoires in COVID-19. Generated by immunoSEQ multiplex PCR, the TCRdb table keeps only in-frame clones and is missing some. The profile shows about 180,000 clones, around 83% of them singletons. The sequenced material came from peripheral blood. The source of these receptors is a woman aged 30 to 39 with active or convalescent COVID-19. Each CDR3 is given with its conserved first and last residue. For some rows the clone size is stated as once, few or many, or as a class when expanded; others skip it.

>-|TRBJ2-3|TRBV19
CASRSGFRGRVGTDTQYF
>few|TRBJ2-3|TRBV9
CASSVGGGSSTDTQYF
>few|TRBJ1-4|TRBV2
CASSGQGFNEKLFF
>few|TRBJ1-4|TRBV6-6
CASSYWDRGEKLFF
>-|TRBJ2-5|TRBV2
CASRGTSVQETQYF
>-|TRBJ2-1|TRBV4-1
CASSQETTSAWGNEQFF
>-|TRBJ1-1|TRBV5-6
CASSPQGLNTEAFF
>-|TRBJ2-2|TRBV6-4
CASSDFFDTGELFF
>-|TRBJ1-6|TRBV5-1
CASSLALGTNSPLHF
>once|TRBJ1-4|TRBV15
CATSRDSLFATNEKLFF
>-|TRBJ1-2|TRBV5-1
CASSLEGGSGYTF
>-|TRBJ1-1|TRBV25-1
CASSRRTDLNTEAFF
>-|TRBJ1-1|TRBV28
CASSTTVNTEAFF
>-|TRBJ1-4|TRBV4-1
CASSLAPGQGYEKLFF
>-|TRBJ1-5|TRBV12-3/TRBV12-4
CASSLGGDQPQHF
>-|TRBJ2-5|TRBV28
CASSFPLGRGTQETQYF
>-|TRBJ2-6|TRBV18
CASSPGQKTGANVLTF
>-|TRBJ1-2|TRBV19
CASSSMTGHYGYTF
>-|TRBJ2-1|TRBV10-3
CAISERDYHEQFF
>-|TRBJ1-3|TRBV18
CASSLGQGTNTIYF
>-|TRBJ2-2|TRBV11-3
CASSPSRNTGELFF
>-|TRBJ2-7|TRBV6-5
CASRRQGRYEQYF
>-|TRBJ2-7|TRBV19
CASSKEGQTIPSYEQYF
>-|TRBJ1-6|TRBV27
CASSFRGSSPLHF
>-|TRBJ1-4|TRBV5-1
CASSLDRGATNEKLFF
>-|TRBJ1-2|TRBV4-1
CASSQDRETTSNYGYTF
>-|TRBJ2-3|TRBV7-9
CASSPLVKRERGYF
>-|TRBJ1-4|TRBV6-6
CASSSRRVEEKLFF
>-|TRBJ1-2|TRBV10-1
CASSDTGGSGYTF
>-|TRBJ1-2|TRBV7-9
CASSFSSSGYTF
>-|TRBJ2-3|TRBV7-2
CASSSGEGRTDTQYF
>-|TRBJ2-7|TRBV5-1
CASSKTSGSDEQYF
>once|TRBJ2-2|TRBV18
CASSRAGRTGELFF
>few|TRBJ1-2|TRBV19
CASSEDRYYGYTF
>-|TRBJ1-2|TRBV10-3
CAISSRGSIYGYTF
>-|TRBJ2-7|TRBV7-8
CASSLEGNSYEQYF
>few|TRBJ1-1|TRBV5-1
CASSAGINTEAFF
>-|TRBJ2-3|TRBV10-1
CASSDRGKSDTQYF
>-|TRBJ2-2|TRBV13
CASSPQGDRGPGGELFF
>-|TRBJ1-4|TRBV7-9
CASSLGDSFNEKLFF
>-|TRBJ2-7|TRBV6-1
CASSDRAGASYEQYF
>-|TRBJ2-5|TRBV3-1/TRBV3-2
CASSQAGQFQETQYF
>-|TRBJ1-3|TRBV7-9
CASSPTDSSGNTIYF
>-|TRBJ1-6|TRBV28
CASSYRAWSYNSPLHF
>-|TRBJ2-7|TRBV4-1
CASSQDTGSAYEQYF
>-|TRBJ2-1|TRBV28
CASSFPQRALYNEQFF
>-|TRBJ2-7|TRBV7-2
CASSLSGRTYEQYF
>-|TRBJ2-7|TRBV5-6
CASSGGTGGVGEQYF
>-|TRBJ1-2|TRBV30
CAWSPGNLYGYTF
>-|TRBJ1-5|TRBV27
CASSPRRLSNQPQHF
>-|TRBJ2-1|TRBV19
CASSPGTSDNEQFF
>-|TRBJ1-1|TRBV3-1/TRBV3-2
CASSQFGTGGRGTEAFF
>-|TRBJ1-4|TRBV7-9
CASSQIGEKLFF
>-|TRBJ1-1|TRBV25-1
CASSDLREVEAFF
>-|TRBJ1-1|TRBV23-1
CASSQMEDREAFF
>-|TRBJ2-1|TRBV2
CASLGTSGAAQFF
>-|TRBJ1-5|TRBV12-3/TRBV12-4
CASSIDRAQPQHF
>-|TRBJ1-4|TRBV6-5
CASSYTQVNEKLFF
>-|TRBJ2-7|TRBV10-3
CATSTGEESSYEQYF